The 3 T cell receptor beta chains below come from one sample, sequenced in a study of T cell changes during pregnancy in multiple sclerosis. Data came from immunoSEQ multiplex PCR; TCRdb stores just in-frame clones and leaves some out. The table lists 59,000 or so clones, approximately 90% of them singletons. This specimen consisted of peripheral blood, obtained in the third trimester of pregnancy. These receptor sequences come from a female donor in good health, enrolled as a control in a pregnancy study.

V and J are TRBV18 and TRBJ2-7, with D possibly TRBD1 on 6 matching bases. The ends were cut back, 5 bases at V and 0 bases at J, with 14 bases in the middle. Looked up from germline, CDR1 is KGHSH and CDR2 is LQKENI. This CDR3 region has 15 residues. In DNA, the CDR3 is TGTGCCAGCTCAAGCGACAGGTCTAGCTCCTACGAGCAGTACTTC. Its translation is CASSSDRSSSYEQYF.

In DNA form, the CDR3 reads TGCAGCGTTTCAGGGTTAGCCTACGAGCAGTACTTC. Its protein is CSVSGLAYEQYF. The chain links TRBV29-1 to TRBJ2-7, with TRBD1 as a possible D gene (5 bases). The germline gives CDR1 SQVTM, CDR2 ANQGSEA. V was trimmed by 5 bases and J by 2 bases, leaving 10 bases between them. This CDR3 comprises 12 residues.

This sequence joins TRBV7-3 and TRBJ2-2, with D tentatively TRBD1 (5 bases). The CDR3 runs 17 residues. The germline V gene has CDR1 SGHTA and CDR2 FQGTGA. Trimming left V 0 bases short and J 2 bases short, with 13 bases between. The CDR3 here is CASSLTGRTRNTGELFF. CDR3 nucleotide sequence: TGTGCCAGCAGCTTAACGGGCAGGACAAGAAACACCGGGGAGCTGTTTTTT.